This record looks at one TCR beta chain sequence and its context. TCRdb's copy holds only in-frame clones and misses some; the assay was immunoSEQ multiplex PCR. Of over 400,000 clones listed, approximately 78% are singletons. The data derive from a study of shared clonotypes between healthy human individuals. This CDR3 region has 15 residues. Germline V gene lookup returns CDR1 MDHEN and CDR2 SYDVKM. V lost 2 bases, J lost 4 bases, and 7 bases stayed unmatched. The rearrangement joins TRBV28 to TRBJ1-2, with 7 positions matching TRBD1. What was sequenced was PBMCs. The receptor's source is a woman in her thirties or forties in good health. Some clones in this sample may be carry-over from other donors' samples. The CDR3 is CASSLRGQTFYGYTF. Here the CDR3 DNA reads TGTGCCAGCAGTTTACGGGGACAGACCTTCTATGGCTACACCTTC.